This TCR beta chain stems from a study of T-cell reconstitution after alpha-beta-depleted transplantation in children. This clonotype has a count of ten or more. The target antigen is unknown. The library targeted TCRbeta and was prepared with unique molecular identifiers. A single record per CDR3 protein comes from TCRdb applying MiXCR to the PCR reads. The sample lists fewer than 250,000 distinct CDR3 sequences, roughly 7.7% occurring once. The CDR3 extends over 13 amino acids. Deletions cut 6 bases from V and 7 bases from J, with 15 bases between. Germline CDR1 and CDR2: MNHEY and SMNVEV (reference sequence). Points from the study as a whole: Surviving recipient T cells and thymic progenitors underlay high day-60 TCRbeta diversity in some patients. A year had passed since transplant, and T-cell counts and diversity by then came mostly from newly produced T cells. Several hundred expanded graft clones reportedly gave rise to the alpha-beta T cells present about two months after transplant.

The clonotype originates from a male patient younger than 18 who had a stem cell transplant for acute lymphoblastic leukemia, so the T cells may come from the graft donor. This chain links TRBV27 with TRBJ1-1; D may be TRBD1 (6 bases). The sample consisted of PBMCs, mostly from graft donor cells, taken 180 days after TCRalphabeta/CD19-depleted stem cell transplant. For the CDR3, the DNA is TGTGCCAGCAGCATGGGGGCATATGTTGAAGCTTTCTTT. Residues: CASSMGAYVEAFF.